This T cell receptor beta chain stems from a study of blood T cells in healthy people across ages. PCR was performed a second time for about 7 to 11 cycles using a sample-barcoded 5' primer and a J-beta primer mix. MiXCR, run by TCRdb on the 5' RACE reads, gives a single entry per CDR3 protein. The sample records approximately 2,000,000 distinct CDR3 sequences, around 40% being singletons. This clonotype was counted only a few times. For every donor, a draw yielded 7.5 to 10 milliliters of peripheral blood. The TCR originated in a human donor in good health. The specimen sequenced was blood.

The CDR3 nucleotides read TGCGCCAGCACCTCGGACGGAGGCCCCGGCGCTTTCTTT. This codes for CASTSDGGPGAFF. The rearrangement joins TRBV5-1 to TRBJ1-1; no clear D gene. Germline CDR1 and CDR2: SGHRS and YFSETQ. The CDR3 is 13 amino acids. V was cut by 6 bases and J by 11 bases, with 20 bases left in between.